The clone carrying this T cell receptor beta chain showed up just a few times. The sample is drawn from a study of T cells after yellow fever vaccination. Looking at the study overall: Low-cell-number fractions were prepared with SMART-Seq v4 Ultra Low Input. General study points: Bulk-population clonotypes that are abundant could appear as contaminants in FACS-sorted repertoires. The secondary response showed a weaker magnitude and a faster peak, day 5 versus 15.

V lost 5 bases and J lost 1, with 27 bases in between. This CDR3 is 20 amino acids long. A universal primer site and UMIs were added as TCR cDNA was made by 5'RACE template switching. MiXCR was run by TCRdb on the 5' RACE reads, yielding one entry per CDR3 protein. The data contain about 85,000 distinct CDR3 sequences, 13% of them singletons. The starting material was CD8+ T cells not binding an NS4B(214-222) dextramer, sorted from PBMCs, obtained 21 days after the first yellow fever vaccination. This rearrangement joins TRBV12-3 or TRBV12-4 to TRBJ1-5, with a tentative D call TRBD1 (5 bases). The receptor's source is a man younger than 35 who received the YFV17D yellow fever vaccine. In nucleotides, the CDR3 is TGTGCCAGCAGTCCCAACCCGCCAGGGCGGCTGGGAGAGAGCAATCAGCCCCAGCATTTT. The encoded protein is CASSPNPPGRLGESNQPQHF.